The following is a T cell receptor beta chain sequence with its context. The RNA input was roughly 0.45 to 1 ug, and it was reverse transcribed with random hexamers. Via MiXCR, TCRdb re-called the immunoSEQ multiplex PCR reads, giving one row per CDR3 protein. Here the sample spans 180,000 or so distinct CDR3 sequences, about 93% being singletons. Germline V gene data show CDR1 as SNHLY and CDR2 as FYNNEI. This CDR3 is built from 13 residues. With 5 bases removed from V and 7 bases from J, the gap between germline ends came to 12 bases. These data originate in a study of CD8 T cells in Susac syndrome.

The sequenced sample consisted of CD4+ T cells from PBMCs. The sequence came from a human donor in good health. V is TRBV2 and J is TRBJ2-1, with D uncertain. The chain's CDR3 is CASSRDMGNEQFF. The CDR3 nucleotides read TGTGCCAGCAGTCGCGATATGGGAAATGAGCAGTTCTTC. The full variable domain, its missing parts supplied by reference TRBV2 and TRBJ2-1, is EPEVTQTPSHQVTQMGQEVILRCVPISNHLYFYWYRQILGQKVEFLVSFYNNEISEKSEIFDDQFSVERPDGSNFTLKIRSTKLEDSAMYFCASSRDMGNEQFFGPGTRLTVL.